This TCR beta chain came from a study of OX40 agonist ivuxolimab in advanced cancers. Whole-study context: Ivuxolimab, an agonistic anti-OX40 (CD134) antibody, was given to patients. Six ivuxolimab dose levels, 0.01 to 10 mg/kg, were given intravenously every 2 weeks.

Exclusion applied to patients with autoimmune disease history or systemic immunosuppression. Data came from immunoSEQ multiplex PCR; TCRdb stores just in-frame clones and leaves some out. The sample shows 72,000 or so clones, roughly 80% of them seen only once. General study results and limits: Expanded clones belonging to CD8+ T cells outnumbered, on average, those of CD4+.

V lost 0 bases and J lost 2, with 20 bases in between. Per germline, CDR1 SGDLS and CDR2 YYNGEE. This CDR3 has 18 residues. Regarding this clone: Its antigen is as yet unknown.

The sequence derives from an adult with an advanced solid tumor such as melanoma, head and neck, liver or kidney cancer. This rearrangement joins TRBV9 to TRBJ1-1, with a weak D call TRBD1 (5 bases). The specimen comprised CD4+ or CD8+ T cells sorted from blood, sampled in a trial of the OX40 agonist ivuxolimab. CDR3 region: CASSVGLLGEGINTEAFF. CDR3 coding DNA: TGTGCCAGCAGCGTAGGCCTACTCGGTGAGGGGATTAACACTGAAGCTTTCTTT.